The 10 T cell receptor beta chains in this list originate from one sample, sequenced in a study of T cell responses to AZD1222 COVID-19 vaccine. The table came from immunoSEQ multiplex PCR; TCRdb's copy has only in-frame clones and leaves some out. Of 150,000 to 200,000 clones listed, just over 90% are singletons. Sequencing used peripheral blood, obtained on day 0 of MenACWY control vaccination. All receptors come from an adult in good health.

The chain joins TRBV13 to TRBJ2-7, with D tentatively TRBD2 (6 bases). Germline lookup yields CDR1 PRHDT and CDR2 FYEKMQ (reference sequence). The V and J ends lost 5 bases and 6 bases respectively, with 17 bases between them. The CDR3 loop spans 14 amino acids. CDR3 sequence (DNA): TGTGCCAGCAGCGACCGCCGGCGGGGCAGCGAGCAGTACTTC. Translation: CASSDRRRGSEQYF.

This clone has a single count. V is TRBV28 and J is TRBJ1-4; D may be TRBD1 (6 bases). V was trimmed by 8 bases and J by 7 bases, leaving 17 bases between them. There are 14 residues in the CDR3. Germline V CDR1 and CDR2: MDHEN, SYDVKM. The chain's CDR3 is CASHNREGGEKLFF. In nucleotides, the CDR3 is TGTGCCAGCCACAACAGGGAAGGGGGTGAAAAACTGTTTTTT.

This rearrangement joins TRBV28 to TRBJ2-1; TRBD1 matches at 7 bases. Germline loops: CDR1 MDHEN, CDR2 SYDVKM. With V trimmed by 10 bases and J by 8 bases, 17 bases remained unmatched. This CDR3 is 15 amino acids long. CDR3 amino acids: CATTSRDRGRHEQFF. CDR3 DNA sequence: TGTGCCACCACCTCGAGGGACAGAGGGCGACATGAGCAGTTCTTC.

The V call is TRBV6-2 or TRBV6-3, the J call TRBJ2-2, with TRBD2 as a possible D gene (5 bases). Trimming removed 5 bases at V and 8 bases at J, with 15 bases between. CDR1 is MNHEY and CDR2 is SVGEGT in the germline V gene. This CDR3 spans 14 amino acids. The CDR3 nucleotides read TGTGCCAGCAGTCCGACGGGGTCGTCGGGGGAGCTGTTTTTT. Translating gives CASSPTGSSGELFF.

This clone was detected once. V usage is TRBV18 and J usage is TRBJ2-1; the D gene is possibly TRBD2 (6 bases). CDR1 is KGHSH and CDR2 is LQKENI in the germline V gene. This CDR3 is built from 14 residues. Trimming stripped 4 bases from V and 8 bases from J, with 15 bases between. CDR3 nucleotides: TGTGCCAGCTCACTAGGACTAACGGGGGATGAGCAGTTCTTC. Protein: CASSLGLTGDEQFF.

The V gene is TRBV10-3, the J gene TRBJ2-1, with TRBD1 as a possible D gene (6 bases). This CDR3 comprises 18 residues. Germline V gene sequence: CDR1 ENHRY, CDR2 SYGVKD. V lost 5 bases and J 3 bases, leaving 23 bases between the germline ends. The CDR3 DNA reads TGTGCCATCAGTTCTCCCCAGGGGTGGCGGGCCAACTACAATGAGCAGTTCTTC. Its translation is CAISSPQGWRANYNEQFF.

This chain connects TRBV2 to TRBJ2-3; 9 nucleotides align to TRBD2. Germline lookup yields CDR1 SNHLY and CDR2 FYNNEI. The CDR3 contains 15 residues. The ends lost 5 bases at V and 6 bases at J; junction bases unmatched: 9. In DNA, the CDR3 is TGTGCCAGCAGTTCCTTAGCGGGAGTTACGGATACGCAGTATTTT. Protein product: CASSSLAGVTDTQYF.

The V gene is TRBV19, the J gene TRBJ1-2; D is undetermined. V lost 4 bases and J lost 6, with 15 bases in between. Germline CDR1 and CDR2: LNHDA and SQIVND (reference sequence). This CDR3 contains 14 residues. The CDR3 DNA reads TGTGCCAGTAGTACCCGGGTAGGGCAGGATGGCTACACCTTC. Protein product: CASSTRVGQDGYTF.

The chain recombines TRBV7-2 with TRBJ2-7, with 8 bases lining up with TRBD1. The CDR3 has 14 amino acids. The V gene's germline CDR1 is SGHTA and CDR2 FQGNSA. J lost 4 bases, V lost 3 bases, and 5 bases had no gene match. The CDR3 bases are TGTGCCAGCAGCTTGGGACAGGTGATATACGAGCAGTACTTC. It translates to CASSLGQVIYEQYF.

V and J are TRBV21-1 and TRBJ1-5. TRBV21-1 is listed as a pseudogene. CDR3 length equals 14 residues. The CDR3 DNA reads TGTGCCAGCAGCAAACGGGCCGACAATCAGCCCCAGCATTTT. This codes for CASSKRADNQPQHF.